Sequencing of this TCR beta chain was carried out in a study of T-cell memory formation after mild COVID-19. The germline V gene encodes CDR1 MNHEY and CDR2 SVGEGT. There are 14 residues in the CDR3. The ends were cut back, 5 bases at V and 4 bases at J, with 15 bases in the middle. Each CDR3 protein is one row after TCRdb ran MiXCR on the 5' RACE reads. This sample has about 430,000 distinct CDR3 sequences, with 20% to 25% found just once. The V gene is TRBV6-2 or TRBV6-3, the J gene TRBJ2-7; D is perhaps TRBD1 (5 bases). This TCR came from an adult woman who had mild COVID-19 (a few samples of this study predate the infection). Cell type and time point are not known. What was sequenced was PBMCs or a T cell subset sorted from them (not recorded which). CDR3 DNA sequence: TGTGCCAGCAGTCCCGCAGACTCAGGGTACGAGCAGTACTTC. This encodes CASSPADSGYEQYF.